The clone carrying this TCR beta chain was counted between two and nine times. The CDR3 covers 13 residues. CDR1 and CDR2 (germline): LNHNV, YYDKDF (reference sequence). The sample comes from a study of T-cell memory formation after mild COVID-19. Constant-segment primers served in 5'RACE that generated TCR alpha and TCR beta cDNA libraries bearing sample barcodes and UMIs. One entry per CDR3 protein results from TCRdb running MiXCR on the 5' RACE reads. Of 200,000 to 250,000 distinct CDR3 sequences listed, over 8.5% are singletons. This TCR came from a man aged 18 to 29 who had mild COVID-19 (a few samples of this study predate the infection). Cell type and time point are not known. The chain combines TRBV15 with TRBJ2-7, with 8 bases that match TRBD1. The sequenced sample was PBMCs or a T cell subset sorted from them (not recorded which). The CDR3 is CVGTGWHDSEQYV. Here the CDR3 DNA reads TGTGTCGGGACAGGCTGGCACGATTCGGAGCAGTACGTC.